The subject of this entry is one TCR beta chain. This specimen belongs to a study of cytomegalovirus exposure and HLA in healthy donors. The CDR3 contains 13 residues. The V end lost 5 bases, the J end lost 1 base, and 8 bases lay between the germline ends. Germline CDR1 is SGHAT and CDR2 is FQNNGV. Only in-frame clones appear in the TCRdb table, and some are missing; sequencing was by immunoSEQ multiplex PCR. Seen here are under 300,000 clones, around 89% observed once, and the top ten hold around 0.34%. Material for sequencing was PBMCs. The rearrangement links TRBV11-2 to TRBJ1-1; D uncertain. This clonotype was obtained from a woman aged 18-29 years in good health and CMV-seronegative. The CDR3 loop is CASSASTNTEAFF. CDR3 nucleotide sequence: TGTGCCAGCAGCGCATCTACGAACACTGAAGCTTTCTTT.